The present entry profiles one T cell receptor (beta chain) with its context. Its specificity is unknown. Primers for the PCR totalled 60 Vbeta and 13 Jbeta. Assay used: immunoSEQ multiplex PCR; TCRdb lists only in-frame clones, some missing. The sample records 79,000 or so clones, 79% being singletons. The sample comes from a study of cytomegalovirus exposure and HLA in healthy donors. Study-level findings and limits: It was only CMV serostatus that was available as immune exposure information.

This CDR3 is 16 amino acids long. Per germline, CDR1 MNHNS and CDR2 SASEGT. With V trimmed by 4 bases and J by 0 bases, 8 bases remained unmatched. The sample comprised PBMCs. The chain has TRBV6-1 and TRBJ2-7; 8 nucleotides match TRBD1. The clonotype was recovered from a woman aged 40-49 years in good health and CMV-seropositive. In nucleotides, the CDR3 is TGTGCCAGCAGTGGCCTGACAGGGGCCCTCTCCTACGAGCAGTACTTC. Amino acid sequence: CASSGLTGALSYEQYF.